This passage covers 30 T cell receptor beta chains from one sample sequenced in a study of blood T cell repertoires in COVID-19. Assay used: immunoSEQ multiplex PCR; TCRdb lists only in-frame clones, some missing. The repertoire holds under 80,000 clones, with 87% as singletons. The specimen sequenced was peripheral blood. These receptors originate from a man aged 60 to 75 with acute or convalescent COVID-19.

The chain employs TRBV5-1 and TRBJ1-2; D gene ambiguous. V lost 0 bases and J lost 1, with 7 bases in between. Germline CDR1 reads SGHRS; CDR2 reads YFSETQ. The CDR3 loop spans 14 amino acids. DNA of the CDR3: TGCGCCAGCAGCTTGGACAGCCTTAACTATGGCTACACCTTC. It codes for CASSLDSLNYGYTF. Supplemented by reference TRBV5-1 and TRBJ1-2, the full variable domain reads KAGVTQTPRYLIKTRGQQVTLSCSPISGHRSVSWYQQTPGQGLQFLFEYFSETQRNKGNFPGRFSGRQFSNSRSEMNVSTLELGDSALYLCASSLDSLNYGYTFGSGTRLTVV.

This chain uses TRBV5-6 with TRBJ1-2; D not resolved. Trimming took 7 bases from V and 2 from J, leaving 9 bases between them. The CDR3 has 12 amino acids. CDR1 and CDR2 (germline): SGHDT, YYEEEE. The chain's CDR3 is CASGEGNYGYTF. The DNA for the CDR3 is TGTGCCAGCGGGGAGGGAAACTATGGCTACACCTTC.

V gene TRBV29-1 combines with J gene TRBJ1-1; 7 bases line up with TRBD1. With V trimmed by 7 bases and J by 7 bases, 3 bases remained unmatched. Germline CDR1 reads SQVTM; CDR2 reads ANQGSEA. The CDR3 loop spans 10 amino acids. CDR3 sequence: CSGNRGEAFF. In nucleotides, the CDR3 is TGCAGCGGAAACAGGGGTGAAGCTTTCTTT.

J is TRBJ1-6 and V is TRBV13, with 8 positions matching TRBD1. V was pared by 7 bases and J by 9 bases, with 5 bases of the junction left unmatched. The length of the CDR3 is 13 residues. In germline, CDR1 is PRHDT, CDR2 FYEKMQ (reference sequence). CDR3 DNA sequence: TGTGCCAGCAAGACAGGGGTCGGTTCACCCCTCCACTTT. Translating gives CASKTGVGSPLHF.

V is TRBV6-2 or TRBV6-3 and J is TRBJ1-3, with 9 nucleotides matching TRBD1. Per the germline V gene, CDR1 is MNHEY and CDR2 is SVGEGT. CDR3 length: 15 amino acids. With V trimmed by 6 bases and J by 5 bases, 8 bases remained unmatched. CDR3 in DNA: TGTGCCAGCAGCCAGACCGGGACAGGGAGAAACACCATATATTTT. Its translation is CASSQTGTGRNTIYF.

The rearrangement links TRBV19 to TRBJ1-2, with a weak D call TRBD1 (6 bases). This CDR3 spans 12 amino acids. Trimming removed 6 bases at V and 6 bases at J, with 11 bases between. Germline assignment: CDR1 LNHDA and CDR2 SQIVND (reference sequence). The CDR3 coding sequence is TGTGCCAGTAGCCGGACAGAAAATGGCTACACCTTC. This encodes CASSRTENGYTF.

The V gene is TRBV9, the J gene TRBJ2-2, with D unresolved. V was clipped by 0 bases and J by 2 bases, with 8 bases between them. This CDR3 has 15 residues. Germline-derived CDR1 and CDR2 are SGDLS and YYNGEE. The CDR3 DNA is TGTGCCAGCAGCGTAGCAGACATCAACACCGGGGAGCTGTTTTTT. Encoded protein: CASSVADINTGELFF.

The CDR3 spells CASSLGTGGGSPLHF. In nucleotides, the CDR3 is TGTGCCAGCAGCTTAGGGACAGGGGGAGGTTCACCCCTCCACTTT. This sequence joins TRBV7-2 and TRBJ1-6, with 10 bases matching TRBD1. The CDR3 extends over 15 amino acids. Trimming took 1 base from V and 9 from J; bases not matched to a gene: 3. Per germline, CDR1 SGHTA and CDR2 FQGNSA. Combining the CDR3 with reference TRBV7-2 and TRBJ1-6 gives the whole variable domain GAGVSQSPSNKVTEKGKDVELRCDPISGHTALYWYRQSLGQGLEFLIYFQGNSAPDKSGLPSDRFSAERTGGSVSTLTIQRTQQEDSAVYLCASSLGTGGGSPLHFGNGTRLTVT.

The chain combines TRBV6-5 with TRBJ1-5, with a tentative D call TRBD1 (5 bases). The CDR3 is 15 residues long. CDR1 and CDR2 (germline): MNHEY, SVGAGI. Trimming left V 7 bases short and J 1 base short, with 14 bases between. The chain's CDR3 is CASIAAGGSNQPQHF. CDR3 nucleotides: TGTGCCAGCATAGCGGCGGGGGGGAGCAATCAGCCCCAGCATTTT.

The chain has TRBV19 and TRBJ2-7; TRBD2 matches 8 bases. The CDR3 loop spans 17 amino acids. Per germline, CDR1 LNHDA and CDR2 SQIVND (reference sequence). J was trimmed by 6 bases and V by 3 bases; bases with no gene match: 16. CDR3 nucleotide sequence: TGTGCCAGTAGTATTGGGCGGGGCGGGGGGATCTTATCCGAGCAGTACTTC. Translated: CASSIGRGGGILSEQYF.

The chain couples TRBV5-6 to TRBJ1-2; a weak D match, TRBD1 (5 bases). V lost 4 bases and J lost 4, with 14 bases in between. CDR3 length: 14 amino acids. Germline V gives CDR1 SGHDT, CDR2 YYEEEE. The CDR3 region has the DNA TGTGCCAGCAGCCTGGGGCAAAACCCCTATGGCTACACCTTC. Encoded protein: CASSLGQNPYGYTF. The full variable domain, rest sourced from reference TRBV5-6 and TRBJ1-2, is DAGVTQSPTHLIKTRGQQVTLRCSPKSGHDTVSWYQQALGQGPQFIFQYYEEEERQRGNFPDRFSGHQFPNYSSELNVNALLLGDSALYLCASSLGQNPYGYTFGSGTRLTVV.

This clone was observed a handful of times. The genes are TRBV11-2 and TRBJ1-2; D perhaps matches TRBD1 (5 bases). Germline lookup yields CDR1 SGHAT and CDR2 FQNNGV. Trimming left V 1 base short and J 4 bases short, with 19 bases between. The CDR3 runs to 17 residues. In nucleotides, the CDR3 is TGTGCCAGCAGCTTAGGTCGGTGGGGCCAAGGTCGCTATGGCTACACCTTC. Protein sequence: CASSLGRWGQGRYGYTF.

This clone was found a few times. The V call is TRBV6-5, the J call TRBJ1-1; no firm D call. The germline gives CDR1 MNHEY, CDR2 SVGAGI. V lost 6 bases and J 2 bases, leaving 13 bases between the germline ends. This CDR3 region has 14 residues. The CDR3 DNA sequence: TGTGCCAGCAGCCACCTAGAGAGAAACACTGAAGCTTTCTTT. It specifies CASSHLERNTEAFF.

This chain connects TRBV4-3 to TRBJ2-1; 10 bases line up with TRBD2. After removal of 2 bases from V and 2 bases from J, the junction contained 3 bases not matched to a gene. The germline CDR1 and CDR2 sequences are LGHNA and YSLEER. The CDR3 is made up of 16 amino acids. CDR3 bases: TGCGCCAGCAGCCAACTAGCGGGGGCGGCCTACAATGAGCAGTTCTTC. Protein sequence: CASSQLAGAAYNEQFF.

The chain combines TRBV3-1 (or the pseudogene TRBV3-2) with TRBJ2-5, with 9 bases aligning to TRBD2. With 1 base clipped from V and 5 bases from J, the junction kept 5 bases outside the gene matches. This CDR3 is built from 15 residues. The germline V gene encodes CDR1 LGHDT and CDR2 YNNKEL (reference sequence). Written as DNA, the CDR3 is TGTGCCAGCAGCCAAGGGGCGGGGGGGCGTGAGACCCAGTACTTC. This gives the protein CASSQGAGGRETQYF.

The chain couples TRBV19 to TRBJ1-5, with TRBD1 matching 7 bases. CDR1 and CDR2 (germline): LNHDA, SQIVND (reference sequence). With V trimmed by 4 bases and J by 2 bases, 2 bases remained unmatched. The CDR3 has 14 residues. In nucleotides, the CDR3 is TGTGCCAGTAGTACCGGACAGGGCAATCAGCCCCAGCATTTT. It specifies CASSTGQGNQPQHF.

The chain is built from TRBV19 and TRBJ2-2; D might be TRBD1 (5 bases). V was trimmed by 3 bases and J by 4 bases, leaving 15 bases between them. CDR3 length: 16 residues. CDR1 is LNHDA, CDR2 SQIVND, per germline (reference sequence). CDR3 amino acids: CASSILRVDGTGELFF. The CDR3 coding sequence is TGTGCCAGTAGTATCCTCAGGGTCGATGGCACCGGGGAGCTGTTTTTT. Looking up the rest from reference TRBV19 and TRBJ2-2 gives the full variable domain: DGGITQSPKYLFRKEGQNVTLSCEQNLNHDAMYWYRQDPGQGLRLIYYSQIVNDFQKGDIAEGYSVSREKKESFPLTVTSAQKNPTAFYLCASSILRVDGTGELFFGEGSRLTVL.

CDR3 in DNA: TGCGCCAGCAGCCCTATAATACCGGGACAGGATCTTAATGCCGGAAAACTGTTTTTT. Translated, it gives CASSPIIPGQDLNAGKLFF. The chain couples TRBV4-1 to TRBJ1-4; TRBD1 agrees at 8 bases. Trimming removed 4 bases from V and 10 bases from J; junction bases left unmatched: 23. CDR3 length equals 19 residues. Germline CDR1 and CDR2: MGHRA and YSYEKL.

This clone was counted once. The CDR3 DNA sequence: TGTGCCAGCAGCGTAGCTTTTCTGGCGGGGGGAGACACCGGGGAGCTGTTTTTT. This codes for CASSVAFLAGGDTGELFF. This rearrangement joins TRBV9 to TRBJ2-2; 8 bases map to TRBD2. After removal of 0 bases from V and 3 bases from J, the junction contained 10 bases not matched to a gene. CDR1 and CDR2 from the germline V gene are SGDLS and YYNGEE. CDR3 length: 18 residues.

The chain couples TRBV7-8 to TRBJ2-1; D might be TRBD1 (6 bases). V lost 5 bases and J lost 8, with 25 bases in between. The CDR3 is 17 amino acids. From germline, CDR1 is SGHVS and CDR2 FQNEAQ. The CDR3 sequence is CASSLRRVPGVRDEQFF. CDR3 DNA sequence: TGTGCCAGCAGCCTTCGGCGGGTCCCAGGGGTGCGGGATGAGCAGTTCTTC.

CDR3 region: CASSVGQSGRGETQYF. The CDR3 region has the DNA TGTGCCAGCAGCGTCGGACAGAGCGGCAGGGGAGAGACCCAGTACTTC. The gene calls are TRBV7-2 and TRBJ2-5; D might be TRBD1 (6 bases). The CDR3 sequence is 16 residues long. Looked up from germline, CDR1 is SGHTA and CDR2 is FQGNSA. V was pared by 5 bases and J by 4 bases, with 20 bases between.

The V call is TRBV3-1 (or the pseudogene TRBV3-2), the J call TRBJ2-7; 10 nucleotides align to TRBD1. This CDR3 contains 14 residues. V dropped 5 bases and J dropped 0; count of bases not matched to a gene: 1. In germline, CDR1 is LGHDT, CDR2 YNNKEL (reference sequence). The CDR3: CASSWDRGSYEQYF. The CDR3 DNA reads as TGTGCCAGCAGCTGGGACAGGGGCTCCTACGAGCAGTACTTC.

This chain connects TRBV5-1 to TRBJ2-5, with no clear D. The CDR3 is made up of 11 amino acids. Trimming shortened V by 4 bases and J by 5 bases, and 6 bases separated the two germline ends. Germline V gives CDR1 SGHRS, CDR2 YFSETQ. The CDR3 sequence is CASSIEETQYF. The CDR3 nucleotides are TGCGCCAGCAGCATTGAGGAGACCCAGTACTTC.

The V gene is TRBV2, the J gene TRBJ1-4; no clear D. With 8 bases removed from V and 3 bases from J, the gap between germline ends came to 10 bases. CDR1 and CDR2 from the germline V gene are SNHLY and FYNNEI. The CDR3 consists of 13 residues. CDR3 coding DNA: TGTGCCAGCTCCCGGGGTGCTAATGAAAAACTGTTTTTT. Encoded protein: CASSRGANEKLFF.

The rearrangement links TRBV11-2 to TRBJ1-6; TRBD1 matches at 7 bases. V was clipped by 7 bases and J by 7 bases; unmatched bases: 16. The CDR3 loop spans 17 amino acids. The germline CDR1 and CDR2 sequences are SGHAT and FQNNGV. Here the CDR3 DNA reads TGTGCCAGCACCATAGAGGGGATGCGCAGGGGGAATTCACCCCTCCACTTT. It specifies CASTIEGMRRGNSPLHF.

The chain links TRBV7-2 to TRBJ1-1, with a possible D match to TRBD1 (5 bases). CDR3 length equals 13 residues. Germline CDR1 is SGHTA and CDR2 is FQGNSA. With 1 base removed from V and 8 bases from J, the gap between germline ends came to 11 bases. CDR3 loop: CASSLVRGEEAFF. The CDR3 bases are TGTGCCAGCAGCTTAGTTCGGGGGGAGGAAGCTTTCTTT.

This sequence joins TRBV5-4 and TRBJ2-2; 9 positions agree with TRBD2. The CDR3 is made up of 16 amino acids. The junction had 6 bases not matched to a gene; V was cut back by 4 bases and J by 2 bases. Germline V gene lookup returns CDR1 SGHNT and CDR2 YYREEE (reference sequence). CDR3 region: CASSVGTSLNTGELFF. The CDR3 nucleotides read TGTGCCAGCAGCGTCGGGACTAGCCTTAACACCGGGGAGCTGTTTTTT.

The rearrangement joins TRBV25-1 to TRBJ1-6; 7 bases map to TRBD1. CDR3 length: 15 amino acids. The ends lost 5 bases at V and 7 bases at J; junction bases unmatched: 8. Germline CDR1 MGHDK, CDR2 SYGVNS. CDR3 in amino acids: CASSQGDPRNSPLHF. The CDR3 DNA follows: TGTGCCAGCAGTCAGGGGGATCCTAGAAATTCACCCCTCCACTTT.

V and J are TRBV28 and TRBJ2-2, with 8 bases fitting TRBD1. The CDR3 runs 16 residues. V shed 5 bases, J shed 4 bases, and the junction held 9 bases outside the gene matches. Per germline, CDR1 MDHEN and CDR2 SYDVKM. As DNA, the CDR3 is TGTGCCAGCAGTCTGAGGACAGGGATTGGCACCGGGGAGCTGTTTTTT. Protein: CASSLRTGIGTGELFF.

The chain uses TRBV2 and TRBJ2-5; 15 bases match TRBD2. The CDR3 is 18 residues long. V shed 6 bases, J shed 2 bases, and the junction held 10 bases outside the gene matches. CDR1 and CDR2 from the germline V gene are SNHLY and FYNNEI. The CDR3 DNA sequence: TGTGCCAGCAGACGGTCCGGGACTAGCGGGGGGTCTCAAGAGACCCAGTACTTC. Protein: CASRRSGTSGGSQETQYF.